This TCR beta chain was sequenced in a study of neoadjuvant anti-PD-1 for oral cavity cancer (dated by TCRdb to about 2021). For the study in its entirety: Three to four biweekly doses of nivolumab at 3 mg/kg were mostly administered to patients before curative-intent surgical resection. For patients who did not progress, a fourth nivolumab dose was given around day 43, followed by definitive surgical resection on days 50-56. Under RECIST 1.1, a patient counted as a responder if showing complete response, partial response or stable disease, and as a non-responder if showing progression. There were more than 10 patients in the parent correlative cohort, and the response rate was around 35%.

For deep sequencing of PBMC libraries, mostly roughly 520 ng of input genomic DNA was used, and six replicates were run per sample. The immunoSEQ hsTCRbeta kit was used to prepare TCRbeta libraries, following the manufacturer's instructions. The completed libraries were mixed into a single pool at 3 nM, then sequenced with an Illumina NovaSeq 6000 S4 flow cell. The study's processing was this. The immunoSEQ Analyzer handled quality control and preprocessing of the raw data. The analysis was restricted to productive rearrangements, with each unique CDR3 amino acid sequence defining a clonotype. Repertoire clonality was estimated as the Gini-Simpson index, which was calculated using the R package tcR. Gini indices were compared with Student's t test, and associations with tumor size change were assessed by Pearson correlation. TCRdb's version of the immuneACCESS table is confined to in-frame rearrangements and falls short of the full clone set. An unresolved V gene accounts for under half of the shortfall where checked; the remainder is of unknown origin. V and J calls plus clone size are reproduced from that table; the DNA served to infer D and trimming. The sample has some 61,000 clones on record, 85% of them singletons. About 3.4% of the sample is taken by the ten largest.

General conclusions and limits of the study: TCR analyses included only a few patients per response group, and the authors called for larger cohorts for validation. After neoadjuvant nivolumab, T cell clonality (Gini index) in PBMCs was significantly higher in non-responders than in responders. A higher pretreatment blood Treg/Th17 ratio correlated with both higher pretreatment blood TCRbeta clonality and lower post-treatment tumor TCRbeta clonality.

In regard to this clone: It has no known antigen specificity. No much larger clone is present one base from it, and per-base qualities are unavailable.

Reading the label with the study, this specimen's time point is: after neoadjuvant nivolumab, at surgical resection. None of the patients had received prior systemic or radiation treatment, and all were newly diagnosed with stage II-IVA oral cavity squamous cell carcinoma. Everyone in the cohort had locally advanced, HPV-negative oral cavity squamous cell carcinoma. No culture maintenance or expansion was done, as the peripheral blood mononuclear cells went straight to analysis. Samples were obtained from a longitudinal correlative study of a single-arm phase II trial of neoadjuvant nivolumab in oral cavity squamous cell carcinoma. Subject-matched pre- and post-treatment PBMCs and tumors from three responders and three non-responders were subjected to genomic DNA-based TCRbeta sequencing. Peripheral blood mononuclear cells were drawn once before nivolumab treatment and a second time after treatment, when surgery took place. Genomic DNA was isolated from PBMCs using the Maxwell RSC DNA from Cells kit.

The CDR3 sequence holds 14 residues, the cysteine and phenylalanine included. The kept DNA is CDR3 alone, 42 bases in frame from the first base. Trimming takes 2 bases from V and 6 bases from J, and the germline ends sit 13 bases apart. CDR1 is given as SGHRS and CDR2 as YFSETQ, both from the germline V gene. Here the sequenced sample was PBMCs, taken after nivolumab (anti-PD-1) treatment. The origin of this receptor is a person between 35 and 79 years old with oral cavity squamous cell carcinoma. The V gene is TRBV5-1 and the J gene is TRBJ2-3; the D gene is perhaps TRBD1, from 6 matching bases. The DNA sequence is TGCGCCAGCAGCTTAGGGCAGGGGATGGATACGCAGTATTTT. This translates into CASSLGQGMDTQYF.